The rows below give T cell receptor beta chains drawn from one sample of a study of Ad26.COV2.S vaccination and SARS-CoV-2 variants. Repertoires were generated with immunoSEQ multiplex PCR, while TCRdb's copy carries only in-frame clones and drops some. Of hundreds of thousands of clones in the sample, roughly nine tenths were seen once. Sequenced material: peripheral blood, taken in a trial of Ad26.COV2.S vaccine versus placebo. The origin of the receptors is a person between 18 and 60 years old who received the Ad26.COV2.S COVID-19 vaccine or a placebo. Both conserved end residues are part of each CDR3. The order of the fields is clone size, V gene, J gene, D gene, CDR3 protein, CDR3 DNA. The D gene is left open where the match is weak. Clone size appears in some rows only: once, few, many, or a class for an expanded clone.

>.|TRBV5-4|TRBJ2-7|TRBD1
CASSFGDRGQEQYF
TGTGCCAGCAGCTTTGGGGACAGGGGGCAGGAGCAGTACTTC
>once|TRBV10-1|TRBJ2-5|.
CASRDTGPLETQYF
TGCGCCAGCAGAGATACAGGCCCGCTCGAGACCCAGTACTTC
>once|TRBV27|TRBJ2-1|TRBD1
CASSVRGRGQYEQFF
TGTGCCAGCAGTGTGAGGGGTAGGGGACAGTATGAGCAGTTCTTC
>.|TRBV2|TRBJ2-5|.
CASSVEGYETQYF
TGTGCCAGCAGTGTAGAAGGGTACGAGACCCAGTACTTC
>.|TRBV4-1|TRBJ2-1|.
CASSQVSEQFF
TGCGCCAGCAGCCAAGTCTCGGAGCAGTTCTTC
>.|TRBV4-3|TRBJ2-7|TRBD2
CASSHTPWGGTTYEQYF
TGCGCCAGCAGCCACACCCCATGGGGGGGTACGACCTACGAGCAGTACTTC
>once|TRBV6-1|TRBJ2-3|.
CASSEQGSRDTQYF
TGTGCCAGCAGTGAACAGGGGAGTAGGGATACGCAGTATTTT
>.|TRBV24-1|TRBJ2-1|.
CATSDSRGASSYNEQFF
TGTGCCACCAGTGATTCACGAGGGGCGAGCTCCTACAATGAGCAGTTCTTC
>.|TRBV7-8|TRBJ1-4|.
CASSLRWRGSGEKLFF
TGTGCCAGCAGCTTAAGGTGGAGGGGGTCGGGAGAAAAACTGTTTTTT
>many|TRBV28|TRBJ2-7|.
CASSRRGIPPYEQYF
TGTGCCAGCAGTAGGAGGGGAATCCCCCCCTACGAGCAGTACTTC
>.|TRBV5-1|TRBJ2-1|.
CASSLEGTPYNEQFF
TGCGCCAGCAGCTTGGAGGGGACCCCCTACAATGAGCAGTTCTTC
>.|TRBV9|TRBJ2-1|.
CASNVRGGENDEQFF
TGTGCCAGCAACGTCCGGGGAGGCGAAAACGATGAGCAGTTCTTC
>.|TRBV4-3|TRBJ2-2|TRBD2
CASSQERASGLTGELFF
TGCGCCAGCAGCCAAGAAAGAGCTAGCGGTTTAACCGGGGAGCTGTTTTTT
>.|TRBV6-5|TRBJ2-5|.
CASSYRLSQETQYF
TGTGCCAGCAGTTACAGGCTTTCCCAAGAGACCCAGTACTTC
>.|TRBV3-1/TRBV3-2|TRBJ2-3|.
CASRDTGVTDTQYF
TGTGCCAGCAGAGATACGGGGGTTACAGATACGCAGTATTTT
>.|TRBV28|TRBJ1-6|.
CASSLLRQARSSTLHF
TGTGCCAGCAGTTTGCTCCGACAGGCCCGGTCGTCCACCCTCCACTTT
>.|TRBV6-5|TRBJ1-6|TRBD1
CASRGQYNSPLHF
TGTGCCAGCAGGGGACAGTATAATTCACCCCTCCACTTT
>.|TRBV11-3|TRBJ2-3|.
CASSPSTDTQYF
TGTGCCAGCAGCCCTAGCACAGATACGCAGTATTTT
>.|TRBV4-3|TRBJ1-1|.
CASSQYSRGPGQLNTEAFF
TGCGCCAGCAGCCAATATAGCCGCGGCCCCGGACAGCTGAACACTGAAGCTTTCTTT
>.|TRBV7-6|TRBJ2-1|.
CASSTSRDNSYNEQFF
TGTGCCAGCAGCACCTCCCGGGACAACTCCTACAATGAGCAGTTCTTC
>.|TRBV7-9|TRBJ2-5|.
CASSRDVYTFKETQYF
TGTGCCAGCAGCCGGGACGTCTATACCTTTAAAGAGACCCAGTACTTC
>.|TRBV6-2/TRBV6-3|TRBJ2-7|.
CASSYLYGGTGDYEQYF
TGTGCCAGCAGTTACTTATACGGCGGGACGGGAGACTACGAGCAGTACTTC
>.|TRBV11-2|TRBJ2-3|TRBD2
CASSRGLAGGGTDTQYF
TGTGCCAGCAGCCGCGGACTAGCGGGGGGGGGCACAGATACGCAGTATTTT
>.|TRBV13|TRBJ1-5|.
CASSLLRGQLQHF
TGTGCCAGCAGCCTCCTTCGGGGTCAGCTCCAGCATTTT
>.|TRBV6-1|TRBJ2-6|.
CASEIIMGGANVLTF
TGTGCCAGCGAAATAATAATGGGTGGGGCCAACGTCCTGACTTTC
>.|TRBV7-9|TRBJ1-2|.
CASSLIGLGGYTF
TGTGCCAGCAGCTTAATCGGGTTGGGTGGCTACACCTTC
>.|TRBV19|TRBJ2-3|.
CASSISRGSVTQYF
TGTGCCAGTAGTATTTCACGGGGTTCGGTTACGCAGTATTTT
>.|TRBV28|TRBJ2-2|.
CASSPLVYANTGELFF
TGTGCCAGCAGTCCCCTAGTCTACGCGAACACCGGGGAGCTGTTTTTT
>once|TRBV3-1/TRBV3-2|TRBJ2-7|TRBD2
CASTPGQRGGSYEQYF
TGTGCCAGCACCCCAGGGCAGCGGGGGGGGTCCTACGAGCAGTACTTC
>.|TRBV9|TRBJ2-3|.
CASSVGWSRPTDTQYF
TGTGCCAGCAGCGTAGGTTGGTCCCGCCCCACAGATACGCAGTATTTT
>.|TRBV19|TRBJ1-5|TRBD1
CAGGDREYSNQPQHF
TGTGCCGGAGGAGACAGGGAGTATAGCAATCAGCCCCAGCATTTT
>.|TRBV19|TRBJ1-3|.
CASRKTGSGNTIYF
TGTGCCAGTAGAAAGACAGGTTCTGGAAACACCATATATTTT
>.|TRBV9|TRBJ2-1|TRBD1
CASSPGQSYNEQFF
TGTGCCAGCAGCCCGGGACAGTCCTACAATGAGCAGTTCTTC
>.|TRBV24-1|TRBJ1-5|.
CATSDQDQPQHF
TGTGCCACCAGTGATCAGGATCAGCCCCAGCATTTT
>.|TRBV28|TRBJ1-2|.
CASSLPNYGYTF
TGTGCCAGCAGTTTACCGAACTATGGCTACACCTTC
>.|TRBV5-1|TRBJ2-2|.
CASSTLQSNTGELFF
TGCGCCAGCAGCACTCTGCAATCGAACACCGGGGAGCTGTTTTTT
>.|TRBV7-2|TRBJ2-1|.
CASSARYEQFF
TGTGCCAGCAGCGCCCGATATGAGCAGTTCTTC